This T cell receptor beta chain was obtained from a study of identical twins. Study-wide results and caveats: Monozygotic twins shared more out-of-frame TCR alpha than recombination models predicted.

Germline CDR1 and CDR2: MNHEY and SMNVEV (reference sequence). This CDR3 is built from 14 residues. The V segment lost 5 bases and the J segment 4 bases; nucleotides outside the gene matches: 4. Via MiXCR, TCRdb re-called the 5' RACE reads, giving one row per CDR3 protein. The repertoire holds hundreds of thousands of distinct CDR3 sequences, less than 10% seen once, with approximately 0.89% in the top ten. This clonotype appeared a few times. Its antigen is as yet unknown. This same sample was also part of a study on yellow fever vaccine responses in identical twins. That work contributes: Vaccine-induced T cell responses in twins were reportedly observed to appear partly convergent, partly personalized.

V usage is TRBV27 and J usage is TRBJ2-2; 7 positions match TRBD1. The sequence was obtained from a woman younger than 35 in good health. The sequencing input was PBMCs. The CDR3 DNA follows: TGTGCCAGCAGTATACAGGGGATCACCGGGGAGCTGTTTTTT. This encodes CASSIQGITGELFF.